This T cell receptor (beta chain) was retrieved from a study of cytomegalovirus exposure and HLA in healthy donors. Using immunoSEQ multiplex PCR, the repertoire was profiled, and TCRdb retains in-frame clones only, with some absent. The repertoire holds 260,000 or so clones, with 88% as singletons. Trimming left V 0 bases short and J 5 bases short, with 14 bases between. CDR1 and CDR2 (germline): SGHRS, YFSETQ. This CDR3 contains 15 residues. This clone was counted between two and nine times. The sequence was obtained from a woman aged 18-29 years in good health and CMV-seronegative. The rearrangement joins TRBV5-1 to TRBJ2-5; TRBD2 is a possible D gene (5 bases). The sequencing input was PBMCs. The CDR3 DNA sequence: TGCGCCAGCAGCTTGGAGTGGAGGTTCGGGGAGACCCAGTACTTC. It yields the protein CASSLEWRFGETQYF.